This T cell receptor beta chain emerged from a study of T cell repertoires in cytomegalovirus infection. Germline values: CDR1 SGHAT, CDR2 FQNNGV. Trimming took off 5 bases at V and 6 bases at J, with 13 bases between the two ends. The CDR3 is 14 residues long. TCRdb re-called the reads with MiXCR, one entry per CDR3 protein. The sample carries 510,000 or so distinct CDR3 sequences, more than 25% recorded once. The sequenced sample was PBMCs. The sequence came from a human donor in good health (CMV status not recorded). Some clones in this sample may be carry-over from other donors' samples. This chain links TRBV11-2 with TRBJ2-2; D is unresolved. In nucleotides, the CDR3 is TGTGCCAGCAGCCAAGCAGGTCGGGCCGGGGAGCTGTTTTTT. Translated: CASSQAGRAGELFF.